Listed below are T cell receptor beta chains from one sample, sequenced in a study of sequential checkpoint blockade in melanoma. Generated by immunoSEQ multiplex PCR, the TCRdb table keeps only in-frame clones and is missing some. Among about 18,000 clones listed, roughly two thirds were seen once. Material: tumor tissue (inferred from file names), obtained from a patient given nivolumab and ipilimumab in sequence. Every receptor here comes from a human donor with melanoma. CDR3s leave out the opening cysteine and the closing phenylalanine or tryptophan. A D gene is named only where the DNA matches it firmly.

J gene	V gene	D gene	CDR3 protein
TRBJ2-3	TRBV11-3	TRBD2	ASSLVRRGGAGDTQY
TRBJ1-2	TRBV19	NA	ASSRAGRNYGYT
TRBJ1-4	TRBV30	NA	AWNPGQLKAATNEKLF
TRBJ2-5	TRBV11-3	TRBD1	ASRIGQGAEETQY
TRBJ2-3	TRBV9	TRBD2	ASSPSDYYAGGESTDTQY
TRBJ2-2	TRBV30	NA	AWRLAKTGTGELF
TRBJ1-1	TRBV30	NA	AWSVKMNTEAF
TRBJ2-6	TRBV19	TRBD1	ASSMNRGLDGANVLT
TRBJ2-2	TRBV15	NA	ATSRGEQGLGTGELF
TRBJ2-5	TRBV28	NA	VVGGGGGSWETQY
TRBJ1-4	TRBV6-8	NA	AISGQPGEKLF
TRBJ2-7	TRBV28	NA	ASGIDSDSYEQY
TRBJ1-6	TRBV11-3	NA	ASSPPRDGGLSYNSPLH
TRBJ1-2	TRBV28	NA	ASSADPLSYGYT
TRBJ1-1	TRBV5-1	TRBD1	ASSFQQGVDTEAF
TRBJ1-4	TRBV12-5	TRBD1	ASGSNPRDSNEKLF
TRBJ1-3	TRBV6-8	NA	ASSYGAGHSGNTIY
TRBJ2-3	TRBV18	TRBD2	ASSSGTSGATDTQY
TRBJ1-5	TRBV19	NA	ASHDRAVRLPQH
TRBJ2-1	TRBV9	NA	ASSGGGNEQF
TRBJ1-5	TRBV28	NA	ASRIGNQPQH
TRBJ2-1	TRBV10-2	TRBD1	ASSPSGQGANEQF
TRBJ1-4	TRBV11-3	NA	ASSRQAMDEKLF
TRBJ1-5	TRBV27	NA	ASSSGPTQPQH
TRBJ1-1	TRBV18	NA	ASSRPGNTEAF
TRBJ2-2	TRBV9	TRBD2	ASSVAAGGLSGELF
TRBJ2-7	TRBV7-2	NA	ASSPPGRSPAHEQY